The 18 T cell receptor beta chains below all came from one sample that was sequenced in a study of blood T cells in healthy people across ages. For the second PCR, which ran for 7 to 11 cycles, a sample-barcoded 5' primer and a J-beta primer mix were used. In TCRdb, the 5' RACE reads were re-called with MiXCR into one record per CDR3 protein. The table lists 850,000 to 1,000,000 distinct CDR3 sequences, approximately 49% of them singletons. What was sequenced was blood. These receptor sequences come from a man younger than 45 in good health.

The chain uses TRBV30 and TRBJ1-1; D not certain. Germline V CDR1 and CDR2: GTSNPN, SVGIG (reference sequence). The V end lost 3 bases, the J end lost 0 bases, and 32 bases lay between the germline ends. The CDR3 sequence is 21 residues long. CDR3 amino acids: CAWRPQSSSGMTPYLNTEAFF. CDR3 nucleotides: TGTGCCTGGAGGCCCCAATCATCCTCCGGGATGACTCCCTACTTGAACACTGAAGCTTTCTTT. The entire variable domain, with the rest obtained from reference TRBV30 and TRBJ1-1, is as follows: SQTIHQWPATLVQPVGSPLSLECTVEGTSNPNLYWYRQAAGRGLQLLFYSVGIGQISSEVPQNLSASRPQDRQFILSSKKLLLSDSGFYLCAWRPQSSSGMTPYLNTEAFFGQGTRLTVV.

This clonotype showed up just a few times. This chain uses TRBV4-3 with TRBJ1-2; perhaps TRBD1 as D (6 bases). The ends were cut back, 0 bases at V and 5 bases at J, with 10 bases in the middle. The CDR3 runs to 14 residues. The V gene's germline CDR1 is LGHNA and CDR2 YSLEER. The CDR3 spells CASSQDPGAYGYTF. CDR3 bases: TGCGCCAGCAGCCAAGATCCGGGGGCTTATGGCTACACCTTC.

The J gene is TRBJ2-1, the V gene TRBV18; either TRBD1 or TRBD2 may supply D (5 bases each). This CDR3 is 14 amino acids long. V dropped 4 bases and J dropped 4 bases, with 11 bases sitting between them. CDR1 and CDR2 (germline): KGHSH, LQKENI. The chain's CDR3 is CASSRSGTYNEQFF. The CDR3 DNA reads TGTGCCAGCTCACGATCCGGGACGTACAATGAGCAGTTCTTC.

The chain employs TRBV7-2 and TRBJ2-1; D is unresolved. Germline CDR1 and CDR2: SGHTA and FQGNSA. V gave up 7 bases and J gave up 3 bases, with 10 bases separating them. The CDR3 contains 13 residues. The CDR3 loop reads CASTTAIYNEQFF. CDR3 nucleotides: TGTGCCAGCACCACAGCAATCTACAATGAGCAGTTCTTC.

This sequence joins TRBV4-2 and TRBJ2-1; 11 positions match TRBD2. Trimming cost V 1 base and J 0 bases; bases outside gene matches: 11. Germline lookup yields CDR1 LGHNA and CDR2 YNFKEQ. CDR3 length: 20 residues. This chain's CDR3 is CASSQVHSTSGVPSYNEQFF. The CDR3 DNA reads TGTGCCAGCAGCCAAGTACACTCGACTAGCGGGGTACCCTCCTACAATGAGCAGTTCTTC.

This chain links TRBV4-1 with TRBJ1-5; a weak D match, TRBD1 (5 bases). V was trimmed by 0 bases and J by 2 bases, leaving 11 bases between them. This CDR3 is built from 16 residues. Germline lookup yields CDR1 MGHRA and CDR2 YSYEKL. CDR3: CASSQDGGLGNQPQHF. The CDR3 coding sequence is TGCGCCAGCAGCCAAGATGGGGGTCTTGGCAATCAGCCCCAGCATTTT.

The CDR3 region is CSAPTSGPSGGGYTF. The CDR3 bases are TGCAGTGCTCCCACTTCCGGGCCCTCTGGGGGCGGCTACACCTTC. The genes are TRBV20-1 and TRBJ1-2; perhaps TRBD1 as D (6 bases). CDR1 is DFQATT, CDR2 SNEGSKA, per germline (reference sequence). The CDR3 spans 15 residues. With 5 bases removed from V and 8 bases from J, the gap between germline ends came to 24 bases.

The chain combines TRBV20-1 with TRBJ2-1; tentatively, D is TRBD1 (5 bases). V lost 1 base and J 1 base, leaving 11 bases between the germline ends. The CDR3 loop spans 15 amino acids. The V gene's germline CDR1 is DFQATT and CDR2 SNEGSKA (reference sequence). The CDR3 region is CSARVGLLSYNEQFF. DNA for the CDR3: TGCAGTGCTAGAGTGGGGCTCCTGTCCTACAATGAGCAGTTCTTC.

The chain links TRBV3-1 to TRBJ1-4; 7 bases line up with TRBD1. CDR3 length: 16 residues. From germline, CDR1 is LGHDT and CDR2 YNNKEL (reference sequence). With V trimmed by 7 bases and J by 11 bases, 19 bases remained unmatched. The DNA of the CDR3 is TGTGCCAGCACCCCTCGACAGGGACGGCAAAGTGGGAAACTGTTTTTT. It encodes CASTPRQGRQSGKLFF.

This CDR3 reads CSVGGSNNYGYTF. CDR3 nucleotides: TGCAGTGTTGGGGGCAGTAATAACTATGGCTACACCTTC. This chain joins TRBV20-1 and TRBJ1-2; tentative D call: TRBD1 (6 bases). V was shortened by 7 bases and J by 1 base, with 13 bases between the two germline ends. The germline CDR1 and CDR2 sequences are DFQATT and SNEGSKA (reference sequence). The CDR3 has 13 residues.

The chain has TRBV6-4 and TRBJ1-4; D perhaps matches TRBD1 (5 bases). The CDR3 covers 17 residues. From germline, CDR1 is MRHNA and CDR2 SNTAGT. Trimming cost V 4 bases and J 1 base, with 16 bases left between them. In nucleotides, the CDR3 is TGTGCCAGCAGTGCCTCGGCTCATAGGGGAACTAATGAAAAACTGTTTTTT. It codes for CASSASAHRGTNEKLFF.

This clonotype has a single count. The CDR3 protein is CSASGSGTGLEQYF. CDR3 coding DNA: TGCAGTGCTAGTGGGTCCGGGACAGGGTTAGAGCAGTACTTC. The rearrangement uses TRBV20-1 and TRBJ2-7; 9 nucleotides line up with TRBD1. This CDR3 has 14 residues. Germline V lookup: CDR1 DFQATT, CDR2 SNEGSKA (reference sequence). V lost 3 bases to trimming and J lost 7 bases; unmatched junction nucleotides: 10.

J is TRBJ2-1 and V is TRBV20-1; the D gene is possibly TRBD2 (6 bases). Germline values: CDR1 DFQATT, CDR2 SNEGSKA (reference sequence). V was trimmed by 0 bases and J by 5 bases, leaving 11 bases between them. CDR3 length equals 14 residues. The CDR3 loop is CSARDGRTNNEQFF. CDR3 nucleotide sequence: TGCAGTGCTAGAGATGGGCGGACTAACAATGAGCAGTTCTTC.

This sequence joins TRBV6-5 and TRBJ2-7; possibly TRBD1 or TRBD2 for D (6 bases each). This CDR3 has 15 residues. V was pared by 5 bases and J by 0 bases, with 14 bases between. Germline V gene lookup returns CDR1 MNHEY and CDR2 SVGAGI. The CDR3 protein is CASSPPEGGSYEQYF. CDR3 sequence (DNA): TGTGCCAGCAGTCCACCCGAGGGGGGCTCCTACGAGCAGTACTTC.

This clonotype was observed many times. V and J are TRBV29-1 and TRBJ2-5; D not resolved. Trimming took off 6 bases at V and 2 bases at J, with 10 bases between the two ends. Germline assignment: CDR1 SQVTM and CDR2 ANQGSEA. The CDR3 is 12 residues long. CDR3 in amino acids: CSVRWGQETQYF. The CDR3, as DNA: TGCAGCGTAAGGTGGGGACAAGAGACCCAGTACTTC.

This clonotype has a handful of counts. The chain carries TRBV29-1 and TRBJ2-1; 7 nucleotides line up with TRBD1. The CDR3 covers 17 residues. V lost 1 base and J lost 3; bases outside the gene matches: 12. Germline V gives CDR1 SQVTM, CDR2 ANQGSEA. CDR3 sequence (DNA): TGCAGCGTTGAAGGGCAGGAGGACAGGCGGAACTACAATGAGCAGTTCTTC. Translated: CSVEGQEDRRNYNEQFF.

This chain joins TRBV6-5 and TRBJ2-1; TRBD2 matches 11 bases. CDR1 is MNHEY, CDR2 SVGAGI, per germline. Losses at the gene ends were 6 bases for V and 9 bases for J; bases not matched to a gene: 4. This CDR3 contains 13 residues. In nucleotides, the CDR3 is TGTGCCAGCAGAGCTGGGACTAGCGGTGAGCAGTTCTTC. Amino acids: CASRAGTSGEQFF.

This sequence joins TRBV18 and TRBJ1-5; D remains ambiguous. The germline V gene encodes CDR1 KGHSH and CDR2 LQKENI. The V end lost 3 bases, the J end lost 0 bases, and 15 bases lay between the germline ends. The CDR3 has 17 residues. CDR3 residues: CASSPTEAEYSNQPQHF. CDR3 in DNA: TGTGCCAGCTCACCCACGGAGGCAGAGTATAGCAATCAGCCCCAGCATTTT.